This TCR beta chain was retrieved from a study of shared clonotypes between healthy human individuals. Sorted-subset replicate PCRs used 200 ng DNA, about 30,000 T cell genomes. TCRdb's copy holds only in-frame clones and misses some; the assay was immunoSEQ multiplex PCR. The sample contains around 330,000 clones, about 74% of which appear only once. This CDR3 comprises 14 residues. Germline V gives CDR1 GTSNPN, CDR2 SVGIG (reference sequence). J was trimmed by 8 bases and V by 0 bases; bases with no gene match: 6. The sequencing input was memory CD4+ T cells sorted from blood. Subset described: CD45RA-negative fraction. The V and J genes are TRBV30 and TRBJ2-1, with 8 bases matching TRBD2. This TCR was recovered from a young man in good health. DNA for the CDR3: TGTGCCTGGAGTGTAGCGGGAGCCATAGATGAGCAGTTCTTC. Encoded protein: CAWSVAGAIDEQFF.